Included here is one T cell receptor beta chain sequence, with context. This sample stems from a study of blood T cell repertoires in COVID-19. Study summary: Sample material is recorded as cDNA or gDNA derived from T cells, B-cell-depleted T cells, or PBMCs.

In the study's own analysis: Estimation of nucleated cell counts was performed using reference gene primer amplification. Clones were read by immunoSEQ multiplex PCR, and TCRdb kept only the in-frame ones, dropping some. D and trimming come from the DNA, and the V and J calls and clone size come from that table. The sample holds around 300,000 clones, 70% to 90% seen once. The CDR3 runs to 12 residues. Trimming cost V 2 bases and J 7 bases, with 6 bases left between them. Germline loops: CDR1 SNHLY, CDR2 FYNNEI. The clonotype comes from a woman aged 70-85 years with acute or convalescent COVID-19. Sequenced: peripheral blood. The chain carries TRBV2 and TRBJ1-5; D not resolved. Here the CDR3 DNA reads TGTGCCAGCAGTGAAACACAGCAGCCCCAGCATTTT. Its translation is CASSETQQPQHF.